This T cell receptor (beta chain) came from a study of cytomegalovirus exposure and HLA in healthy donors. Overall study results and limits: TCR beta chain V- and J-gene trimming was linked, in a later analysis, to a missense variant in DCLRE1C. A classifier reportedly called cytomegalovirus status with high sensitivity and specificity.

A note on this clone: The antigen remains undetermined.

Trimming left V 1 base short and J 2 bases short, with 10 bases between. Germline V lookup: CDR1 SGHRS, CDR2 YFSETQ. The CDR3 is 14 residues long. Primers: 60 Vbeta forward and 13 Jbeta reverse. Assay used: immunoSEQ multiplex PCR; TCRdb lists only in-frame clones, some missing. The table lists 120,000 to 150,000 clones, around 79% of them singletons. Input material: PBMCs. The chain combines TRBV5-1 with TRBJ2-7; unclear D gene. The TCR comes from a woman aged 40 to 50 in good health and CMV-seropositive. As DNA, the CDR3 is TGCGCCAGCAGCTTGCTACAGTTCACCTACGAGCAGTACTTC. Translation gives CASSLLQFTYEQYF.